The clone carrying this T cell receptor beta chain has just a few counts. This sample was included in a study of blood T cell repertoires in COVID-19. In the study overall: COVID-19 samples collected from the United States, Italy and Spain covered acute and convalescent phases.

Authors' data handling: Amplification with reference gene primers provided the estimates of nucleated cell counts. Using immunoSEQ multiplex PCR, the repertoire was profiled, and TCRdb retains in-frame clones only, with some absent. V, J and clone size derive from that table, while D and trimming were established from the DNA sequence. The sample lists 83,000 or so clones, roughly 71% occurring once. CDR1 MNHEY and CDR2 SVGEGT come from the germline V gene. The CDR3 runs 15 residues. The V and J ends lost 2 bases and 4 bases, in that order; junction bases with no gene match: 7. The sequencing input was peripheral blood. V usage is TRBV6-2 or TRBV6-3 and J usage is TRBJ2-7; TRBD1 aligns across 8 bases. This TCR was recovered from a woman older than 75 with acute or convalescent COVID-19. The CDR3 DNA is TGTGCCAGCAGTTACGCAGGACAGGGCTGGTACGAGCAGTACTTC. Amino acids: CASSYAGQGWYEQYF.